Included here is one T cell receptor (beta chain) sequence, with context. The antigen is not known. This sample was included in a study of shared clonotypes between healthy human individuals. Study-wide results and limits: Rarefaction showed that sequencing of sorted subsets was incomplete (despite large depth). When naive CD4 clonotypes were compared across a few donors, approximately 4.9% were shared. Generation of non-shared clonotypes was less probable than generation of clonotypes shared by all four donors.

The deep-level immunoSEQ assay was used. Data came from immunoSEQ multiplex PCR; TCRdb stores just in-frame clones and leaves some out. The sample comprises fewer than 850,000 clones, 90% of which are singletons, and about 33% rests with the top ten. Germline lookup yields CDR1 MNHEY and CDR2 SMNVEV (reference sequence). The CDR3 runs to 14 residues. The trim removed 5 bases at V and 6 bases at J, leaving 7 bases unmatched. The TCR originated in a man aged 18 to 29 in good health. Some clones in this sample may be carry-over from other donors' samples. This chain links TRBV27 with TRBJ2-1; 7 bases align to TRBD1. Sequencing input: memory CD8+ T cells from PBMCs. Subset in this sample: CD45RO+ cells pooled with CCR7-negative TemRA cells. The CDR3 DNA reads as TGTGCCAGCAGTCTACAGGGGACGGGCAATGAGCAGTTCTTC. Residues: CASSLQGTGNEQFF.